These 7 T cell receptor beta chains originate from one sample sequenced in a study of OX40 agonist ivuxolimab in advanced cancers. Here immunoSEQ multiplex PCR was the method, and the copy in TCRdb shows in-frame clones only, minus some. The repertoire consists of 20,000 to 25,000 clones, with around nine tenths occurring once and the leading ten covering 8.5% to 10%. The sample here was CD4+ or CD8+ T cells sorted from blood, taken in a trial of the OX40 agonist ivuxolimab. These receptors all come from an adult with an advanced solid tumor such as melanoma, head and neck, liver or kidney cancer.

The chain has TRBV29-1 and TRBJ1-1; 11 positions match TRBD1. Unmatched junction bases numbered 6, after V lost 7 bases and J lost 5 bases. This CDR3 is 13 amino acids long. Germline V gene sequence: CDR1 SQVTM, CDR2 ANQGSEA. DNA for the CDR3: TGCAGCGGCAGGACAGGGGGCCGGACTGAAGCTTTCTTT. It codes for CSGRTGGRTEAFF.

The chain is built from TRBV27 and TRBJ1-2; TRBD1 aligns across 7 bases. The ends lost 7 bases at V and 0 bases at J; junction bases unmatched: 8. Germline assignment: CDR1 MNHEY and CDR2 SMNVEV (reference sequence). This CDR3 is built from 15 residues. CDR3 protein: CASTSQGGPNYGYTF. The CDR3 nucleotides read TGTGCCAGCACCTCCCAGGGGGGGCCTAACTATGGCTACACCTTC.

This clone is a singleton in its sample. The DNA is left out, because the CDR3 cannot be placed on it with certainty; the CDR3 is given as TCRdb lists it. The chain uses TRBV7-3 and TRBJ2-1; the table's D call TRBD2 went unverified against the DNA. Germline CDR1 reads SGHTA; CDR2 reads FQGTGA. The CDR3 has 17 amino acids, counting both end residues. CDR3 region: CASSSPQYVGDRYEQFF.

The V and J genes are TRBV11-1 and TRBJ1-1; 9 nucleotides match TRBD1. Germline CDR1 SGHAT, CDR2 FQDESV (reference sequence). Germline trimming cut 0 bases from V and 5 bases from J; bases unmatched to any gene: 7. The CDR3 is 16 amino acids. CDR3 in amino acids: CASSLAGHRGRTEAFF. The CDR3 DNA follows: TGTGCCAGCAGCTTAGCGGGCCACAGGGGGCGTACTGAAGCTTTCTTT.

This rearrangement joins TRBV30 to TRBJ2-2, with TRBD1 as a possible D gene (6 bases). Germline V gene data show CDR1 as GTSNPN and CDR2 as SVGIG (reference sequence). The CDR3 has 16 amino acids. Trimming cost V 2 bases and J 7 bases, with 20 bases left between them. CDR3 sequence: CAWSRESARTVGELFF. The CDR3 bases are TGTGCCTGGAGTAGAGAGTCAGCGAGGACAGTCGGGGAGCTGTTTTTT. Supplemented by reference TRBV30 and TRBJ2-2, the full variable domain reads SQTIHQWPATLVQPVGSPLSLECTVEGTSNPNLYWYRQAAGRGLQLLFYSVGIGQISSEVPQNLSASRPQDRQFILSSKKLLLSDSGFYLCAWSRESARTVGELFFGEGSRLTVL.

DNA for the CDR3: TGTGCCAGCAGTCCAAATCACCTAGCGCCTAGCTCCTACGAGCAGTACTTC. Encoded protein: CASSPNHLAPSSYEQYF. V is TRBV11-2 and J is TRBJ2-7; the D gene is possibly TRBD2 (6 bases). The ends were cut back, 6 bases at V and 0 bases at J, with 21 bases in the middle. The germline CDR1 and CDR2 sequences are SGHAT and FQNNGV. The CDR3 extends over 17 amino acids.

The V gene is TRBV9, the J gene TRBJ1-2; no definite D call. In germline, CDR1 is SGDLS, CDR2 YYNGEE. Trimming took 0 bases from V and 7 from J, leaving 16 bases between them. CDR3 length equals 15 residues. The CDR3 region is CASSVDFLGEAGYTF. The CDR3 DNA is TGTGCCAGCAGCGTAGACTTTTTAGGCGAAGCTGGCTACACCTTC.